A single sample gave rise to the 14 T cell receptor beta chains below, sequenced in a study of patients and donors after allogeneic stem cell transplantation. TCRdb re-called the RT-PCR reads with MiXCR, one entry per CDR3 protein. The sample lists roughly 140,000 distinct CDR3 sequences, approximately 40% occurring once. Sequencing was carried out using blood, either unsorted or a sorted T cell fraction (not recorded which). These receptors were collected from a human donor who was either an allogeneic HSCT recipient or a stem cell or donor lymphocyte infusion donor (not recorded which). It is not recorded whose cells these are; they may come from a transplant donor.

This clonotype showed up many times. The rearrangement joins TRBV7-3 to TRBJ1-4; 9 bases map to TRBD1. CDR1 SGHTA and CDR2 FQGTGA come from the germline V gene. The CDR3 has 15 amino acids. With V trimmed by 5 bases and J by 8 bases, 9 bases remained unmatched. The CDR3 nucleotides are TGTGCCAGCAGCAAAGGACAGGGGATGGGAGAAAAACTGTTTTTT. This gives the protein CASSKGQGMGEKLFF.

This clonotype was counted only a few times. This chain uses TRBV25-1 with TRBJ1-5, with D tentatively TRBD1 (5 bases). This CDR3 has 14 amino acids. Trimming removed 4 bases from V and 4 bases from J, with 11 bases in between. From germline, CDR1 is MGHDK and CDR2 SYGVNS. CDR3 nucleotides: TGTGCCAGCAGTGCCCCAGGGAATAATCAGCCCCAGCATTTT. Its protein is CASSAPGNNQPQHF.

This clonotype was found a few times. The chain joins TRBV20-1 to TRBJ1-5, with a tentative D call TRBD1 (5 bases). The CDR3 totals 13 residues. V lost 3 bases and J 4 bases, leaving 10 bases between the germline ends. CDR1 DFQATT and CDR2 SNEGSKA come from the germline V gene (reference sequence). The DNA of the CDR3 is TGCAGTGCTAGGGGCAGGGTGAATCAGCCCCAGCATTTT. Encoded protein: CSARGRVNQPQHF.

This clonotype has a single count. The chain is built from TRBV7-9 and TRBJ2-3; a possible D gene is TRBD2 (6 bases). This CDR3 has 17 amino acids. CDR1 and CDR2 from the germline V gene are SEHNR and FQNEAQ (reference sequence). V lost 2 bases to trimming and J lost 6 bases, with 21 bases between them. The CDR3 reads CASSLIKGLALGDTQYF. CDR3 bases: TGTGCCAGCAGCTTAATCAAAGGGCTAGCGTTAGGGGATACGCAGTATTTT.

This chain joins TRBV5-1 and TRBJ2-7; D unresolved. CDR1 is SGHRS and CDR2 is YFSETQ in the germline V gene. This CDR3 comprises 12 residues. V lost 5 bases and J lost 2, with 8 bases in between. The CDR3 spells CASRLTAYEQYF. CDR3 nucleotide sequence: TGCGCCAGCAGACTTACAGCCTACGAGCAGTACTTC.

The chain links TRBV6-2 or TRBV6-3 to TRBJ1-1, with a weak D call TRBD1 (5 bases). Germline CDR1 reads MNHEY; CDR2 reads SVGEGT. V was pared by 0 bases and J by 8 bases, with 10 bases between. The CDR3 has 13 residues. The CDR3 DNA follows: TGTGCCAGCAGTTACTCGAGGGGACGAGAAGCTTTCTTT. This codes for CASSYSRGREAFF.

This clonotype was detected ten times or more. The CDR3 nucleotides are TGCAGTGCTAGAGAGGCAAAACCTGAAGCTTTCTTT. Residues: CSAREAKPEAFF. The V gene is TRBV20-1, the J gene TRBJ1-1; D is ambiguous. Germline V gives CDR1 DFQATT, CDR2 SNEGSKA (reference sequence). Trimming stripped 0 bases from V and 6 bases from J, with 8 bases between. The CDR3 has 12 residues.

This clonotype was counted between two and nine times. The CDR3 protein is CASSLVFGRHGETQYF. In nucleotides, the CDR3 is TGTGCCAGCAGCTTAGTTTTTGGTCGTCACGGGGAGACCCAGTACTTC. The chain carries TRBV7-8 and TRBJ2-5; D call uncertain. The germline V gene encodes CDR1 SGHVS and CDR2 FQNEAQ. The CDR3 is made up of 16 amino acids. Trimming left V 1 base short and J 5 bases short, with 17 bases between.

V usage is TRBV5-6 and J usage is TRBJ1-1; D not certain. The CDR3 is made up of 14 amino acids. V shed 2 bases and J shed 0 bases, with 8 bases lying between them. CDR1 SGHDT and CDR2 YYEEEE come from the germline V gene. Here the CDR3 reads CASSLHGVNTEAFF. In nucleotides, the CDR3 is TGTGCCAGCAGCTTACATGGTGTGAACACTGAAGCTTTCTTT.

This chain connects TRBV12-3 or TRBV12-4 to TRBJ2-2; TRBD1 aligns across 8 bases. The trim removed 5 bases at V and 10 bases at J, leaving 3 bases unmatched. The CDR3 consists of 12 residues. CDR3 nucleotide sequence: TGTGCCAGCAGTGGACAGGGCCTGGAGCTGTTTTTT. Encoded protein: CASSGQGLELFF.

This clonotype was seen repeatedly, ten times or more. The gene calls are TRBV5-6 and TRBJ1-1, with D uncertain. The CDR3 runs 14 residues. The V end lost 0 bases, the J end lost 1 base, and 7 bases lay between the germline ends. Germline CDR1 reads SGHDT; CDR2 reads YYEEEE. The CDR3 DNA follows: TGTGCCAGCAGCTTGGGACCGTCGAACACTGAAGCTTTCTTT. Residues: CASSLGPSNTEAFF.

This chain's CDR3 is CASSPTGNTGELFF. CDR3 DNA sequence: TGTGCCAGCAGCCCGACAGGAAACACCGGGGAGCTGTTTTTT. The chain combines TRBV7-8 with TRBJ2-2, with a possible D match to TRBD1 (6 bases). Per germline, CDR1 SGHVS and CDR2 FQNEAQ. The CDR3 is 14 residues long. Trimming cost V 5 bases and J 2 bases, with 9 bases left between them.

This clonotype was observed a few times. The chain uses TRBV6-6 and TRBJ1-2; D is undetermined. The CDR3 spans 12 residues. CDR1 is MNHNY, CDR2 SVGAGI, per germline (reference sequence). V lost 5 bases to trimming and J lost 6 bases, with 10 bases between them. CDR3 in amino acids: CASSPGSDGYTF. Here the CDR3 DNA reads TGTGCCAGCAGTCCGGGTTCGGATGGCTACACCTTC.

Written as DNA, the CDR3 is TGTGCCAGCAGTTCGGGACAGCATAACTATGGCTACACCTTC. It yields the protein CASSSGQHNYGYTF. The chain has TRBV28 and TRBJ1-2, with 7 bases that match TRBD1. Germline trimming cut 4 bases from V and 1 base from J; bases unmatched to any gene: 3. Germline V lookup: CDR1 MDHEN, CDR2 SYDVKM. The CDR3 is made up of 14 amino acids.